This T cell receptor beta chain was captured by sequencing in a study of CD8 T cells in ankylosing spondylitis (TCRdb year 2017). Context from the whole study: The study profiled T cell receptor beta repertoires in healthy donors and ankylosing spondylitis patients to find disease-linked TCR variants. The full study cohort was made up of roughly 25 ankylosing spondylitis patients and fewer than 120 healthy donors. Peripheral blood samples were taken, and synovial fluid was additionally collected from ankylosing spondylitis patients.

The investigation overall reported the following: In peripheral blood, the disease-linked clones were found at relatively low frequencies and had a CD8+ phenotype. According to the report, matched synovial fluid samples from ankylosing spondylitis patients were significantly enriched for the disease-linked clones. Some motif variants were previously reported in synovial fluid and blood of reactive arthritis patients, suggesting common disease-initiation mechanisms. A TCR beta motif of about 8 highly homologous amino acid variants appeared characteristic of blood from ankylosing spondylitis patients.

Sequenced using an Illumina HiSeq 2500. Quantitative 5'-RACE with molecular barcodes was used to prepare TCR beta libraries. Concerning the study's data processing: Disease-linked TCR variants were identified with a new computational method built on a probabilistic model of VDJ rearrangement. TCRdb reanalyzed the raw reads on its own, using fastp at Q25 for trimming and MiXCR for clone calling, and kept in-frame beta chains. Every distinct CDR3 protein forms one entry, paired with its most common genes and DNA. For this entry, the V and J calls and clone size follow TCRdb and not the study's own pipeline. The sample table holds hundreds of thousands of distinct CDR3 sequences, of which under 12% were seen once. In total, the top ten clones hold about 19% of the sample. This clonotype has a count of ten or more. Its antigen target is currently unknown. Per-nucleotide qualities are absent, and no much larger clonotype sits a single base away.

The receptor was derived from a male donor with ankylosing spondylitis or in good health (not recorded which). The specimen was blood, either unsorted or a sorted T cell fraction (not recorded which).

The nucleotide sequence reads TGTGCCACCAGCAAAGCCAGATCGGGACTAGCGGACTACAATGAGCAGTTCTTC. This codes for CATSKARSGLADYNEQFF. Rearrangement joined TRBV15 to TRBJ2-1, and TRBD2 aligns with 11 junction nucleotides. V and J are trimmed by 4 bases and 3 bases, and the gene matches miss 11 bases of the junction. The CDR3 numbers 18 residues from cysteine through phenylalanine. Kept here is only the CDR3 DNA, which spans 54 bases and is read in frame from base 1. CDR1 and CDR2 (LNHNV, YYDKDF) derive from the germline V gene (reference sequence). The reference TRBV15 and TRBJ2-1 proteins fill in what lies around the CDR3, so the full variable domain reads DAMVIQNPRYQVTQFGKPVTLSCSQTLNHNVMYWYQQKSSQAPKLLFHYYDKDFNNEADTPDNFQSRRPNTSFCFLDIRSPGLGDTAMYLCATSKARSGLADYNEQFFGPGTRLTVL.